This T cell receptor beta chain was sequenced during a study of B cell selection in AIRE deficiency. This clone came up once. The antigen is undetermined. Trimming took 0 bases from V and 2 from J, leaving 14 bases between them. The CDR3 contains 16 residues. Germline V lookup: CDR1 LGHNA, CDR2 YSLEER. Conventional CD4 T cells were sorted as CD4+CD127+ cells. As handled by the study authors: About 1x10^5 patient and around 130,000 healthy donor in-frame TCRbeta sequences came from conventional T cells. Repertoires were generated with immunoSEQ multiplex PCR, while TCRdb's copy carries only in-frame clones and drops some. V, J and clone size are taken as reported in that table, and D and trimming were inferred from the DNA itself. The profile shows about 23,000 clones, 95% to 98% of them singletons. Study observations and caveats: Patient Tconv cells held roughly 28% of Treg sequences shared by healthy donors. Shared Treg sequences had shorter CDR3s, biased toward rearrangements with few non-templated insertions. Healthy donors alone shared 30% to 35% of approximately 3,500 Treg sequences; patients alone about 9.1%.

Sample: conventional CD4+ T cells sorted from PBMCs. The TCR comes from a human donor with AIRE deficiency. The chain joins TRBV4-3 to TRBJ2-7; the D gene is possibly TRBD2 (6 bases). The CDR3 spells CASSQDWGERAYEQYF. The CDR3 DNA sequence: TGCGCCAGCAGCCAAGATTGGGGGGAGAGAGCCTACGAGCAGTACTTC.